The clone carrying this TCR beta chain came up once. This sample stems from a study of blood T cell repertoires in COVID-19. As for the study in general: Samples taken during acute and convalescent COVID-19 were collected in the United States, Italy and Spain. PBMCs, B-cell-depleted T cells, or T cells were the source of the cDNA or gDNA that made up the material.

Clones were sequenced by immunoSEQ multiplex PCR, and TCRdb holds only the in-frame ones, with some missing. In the table there are 400,000 to 550,000 clones, 87% of which are singletons. Recruitment covered about two dozen US areas and drew participants whose ages spanned about 18 to 90 years. Categorization into cohorts depended on clinical history that participants reported. This CDR3 contains 14 residues. Germline-derived CDR1 and CDR2 are GTSNPN and SVGIG (reference sequence). V shed 0 bases and J 2 bases; nucleotides not matched to a gene: 0. This receptor was taken from a woman younger than 30 with acute COVID-19. Input material: PBMCs or T cells enriched from blood (not recorded which). The chain links TRBV30 to TRBJ1-5; 8 nucleotides align to TRBD1. CDR3 DNA: TGTGCCTGGAGTGTGGACAGGGGCAATCAGCCCCAGCATTTT. It yields the protein CAWSVDRGNQPQHF.